This T cell receptor beta chain emerged from a study of T cells in localized non-small cell lung cancer. The V gene end was trimmed by 9 bases and the J gene end by 1 base; junction bases not matched to a gene: 5. Germline CDR1 is SEHNR and CDR2 is FQNEAQ (reference sequence). CDR3 length equals 14 residues. With respect to this clone: Its target is unknown.

Clones were read by immunoSEQ multiplex PCR, and TCRdb kept only the in-frame ones, dropping some. The sample contains around 15,000 clones, around 85% of which appear only once. Broader study findings: Measurement of T cell clonality placed uninvolved adjacent lung highest, above the level in tumor. Higher blood T cell density tracked longer overall survival. Sequence data derive from only one tumor region, so heterogeneity remains possible. A median of approximately 54 clones ranked among the top 100 in tumor appeared in adjacent lung.

The TCR originated in a female donor of 60 years or more with stage I squamous cell lung carcinoma. The chain links TRBV7-9 to TRBJ2-2, with TRBD1 matching over 7 bases. The source was peripheral blood, collected before any cancer treatment. The CDR3 loop reads CASERQGNTGELFF. CDR3 DNA: TGTGCCAGTGAACGACAGGGGAACACCGGGGAGCTGTTTTTT.